Described below is a single T cell receptor beta chain sequence and its context. The clone's antigen remains unknown. Base qualities are not provided; no much larger clone lies one nucleotide away. V is shortened by 5 bases, J by 7 bases, and the region joining them spans 17 bases. The CDR3 runs 14 amino acids, cysteine and phenylalanine included. Just the 42-base CDR3 DNA is kept, in frame starting at base 1. The germline V gene (reference sequence) gives CDR1 as SEHNR and CDR2 as FQNEAQ. RNA was extracted using the RNeasy kit, and about 0.45 to 1 ug of the RNA was reverse transcribed with random hexamers. The immunoSEQ multiplex PCR assay, covering 54 Vbeta and 13 Jbeta segments, was used to amplify TCR beta CDR3 regions. PCR amplification bias was corrected by using a synthetic template baseline for primer optimization and computational correction. Under the source paper's analysis protocol: Reads were assigned to V, D and J genes according to IMGT and analyzed in immunoSEQ Analyzer, with only productive sequences retained. Clonality was calculated as one minus the Shannon entropy normalized by log2 of the number of productive unique sequences. For each patient and control, public and private clones were evaluated among the 100 most prevalent clones. Susac-specific clones were defined as absent from healthy and MS cohorts, 1052 published viral clones and other ImmuneACCESS disease sequences. TCRdb reworked the public reads: Q25 trimming with fastp, MiXCR clone assembly, productive beta chains retained. Rows matching on CDR3 protein sequence are summarized as one entry with the most common DNA and genes. These V and J calls are TCRdb output, not the study's own analysis. For this sample the table gives fewer than 150,000 distinct CDR3 sequences, of which over 85% were detected only once. The ten biggest clones cover roughly 0.29% of the sample.

High-throughput TCR beta sequencing profiled peripheral blood CD8+ and CD4+ T cells from healthy donors, Susac syndrome patients and multiple sclerosis patients. Healthy donors were included as age- and sex-matched controls. Bulk CD8+ and CD4+ T cells were purified by magnetic negative isolation, whereas CD8+ TEMRA cells were enriched by FACS. Blood was collected in EDTA tubes and processed within 24 hours, with PBMCs isolated through density gradient centrifugation. PBMCs intended for TCR sequencing were cryopreserved in liquid nitrogen and thawed later in a water bath at 37 degrees C. The sorted or isolated CD4+, CD8+ and CD8+ TEMRA cells had a purity of 90% or higher. These data originate in a study of CD8 T cells in Susac syndrome (dated by TCRdb to the late 2010s). In terms of the full investigation: Whether CD8+ T cell activation and differentiation in Susac syndrome was antigen driven was tested using repertoire sequencing. CD8+ T cell repertoire clonality was compared between about a dozen healthy donors, roughly 14 Susac syndrome patients and around 15 multiple sclerosis patients.

Overall study outcomes, separate from this receptor: The TCR sequencing and HLA analysis was acknowledged to have included a relatively small number of individuals.

The TCR comes from a human donor in good health. The chain is made from TRBV7-9 and TRBJ2-5, and the D gene may be TRBD2, 5 bases matching. Sequenced input: CD8+ T cells from PBMCs. The nucleotide sequence is TGTGCCAGCAGCAACAACAGTGCTCGGGGGACCCAGTACTTC. It encodes CASSNNSARGTQYF.